This T cell receptor (beta chain) came from a study of OX40 agonist ivuxolimab in advanced cancers. Study-level information: Enrollees could have had prior anti-PD-1, anti-PD-L1 or anti-CTLA-4 therapy, which around 40% had received.

TCRdb's table, derived via immunoSEQ multiplex PCR, lists solely in-frame clones and lacks some. The sample has about 79,000 clones, over 80% seen once. Germline V gene lookup returns CDR1 SGHRS and CDR2 YFSETQ. CDR3 size: 15 residues. V shed 3 bases and J shed 4 bases, with 16 bases lying between them. This clone is a singleton in its sample. Its target is unknown. Study-level results: Doses of 0.1 to 3.0 mg/kg were accompanied by clonal expansion of CD4+ and CD8+ blood T cells by week 6. Normalized T-cell clonal expansion was also low in some nonresponders. Averaged across samples, CD8+ T cells carried more expanded clones than CD4+ did.

The clonotype was recovered from an adult with an advanced solid tumor such as melanoma, head and neck, liver or kidney cancer. The V gene is TRBV5-1, the J gene TRBJ1-1; D perhaps matches TRBD1 (6 bases). Sample: CD4+ or CD8+ T cells sorted from blood, taken in a trial of the OX40 agonist ivuxolimab. CDR3 loop: CASSSLEGGLTEAFF. The CDR3 region has the DNA TGCGCCAGCAGCTCCCTTGAGGGGGGGCTCACTGAAGCTTTCTTT.